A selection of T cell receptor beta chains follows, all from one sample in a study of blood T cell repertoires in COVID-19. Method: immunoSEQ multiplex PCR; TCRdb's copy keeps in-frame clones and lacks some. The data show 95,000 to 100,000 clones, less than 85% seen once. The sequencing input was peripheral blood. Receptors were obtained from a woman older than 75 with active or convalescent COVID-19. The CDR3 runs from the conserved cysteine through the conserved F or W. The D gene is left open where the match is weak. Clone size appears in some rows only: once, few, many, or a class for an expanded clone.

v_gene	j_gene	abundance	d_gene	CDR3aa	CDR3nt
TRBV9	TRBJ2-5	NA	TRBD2	CASSPRGSGRAETQYF	TGTGCCAGCAGCCCCCGGGGTAGCGGGAGAGCGGAGACCCAGTACTTC
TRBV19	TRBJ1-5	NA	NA	CASSPRGQKNQPQHF	TGTGCCAGTAGTCCCCGAGGACAGAAGAATCAGCCCCAGCATTTT
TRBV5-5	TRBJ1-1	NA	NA	CASSPVNRAEAFF	TGTGCCAGCAGCCCCGTTAATCGCGCTGAAGCTTTCTTT
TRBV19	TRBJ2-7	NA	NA	CASSPRSGGIQYF	TGTGCCAGTAGTCCCCGATCGGGGGGCATCCAGTACTTC
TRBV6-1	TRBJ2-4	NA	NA	CASSEDRAANIQYF	TGTGCCAGCAGTGAAGACAGGGCGGCAAACATTCAGTACTTC
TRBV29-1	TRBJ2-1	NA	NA	CSVATGEGEQFF	TGCAGCGTCGCGACAGGGGAGGGTGAGCAGTTCTTC
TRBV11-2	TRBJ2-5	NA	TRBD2	CASRSRASGGETQYF	TGTGCCAGCAGATCAAGGGCTAGCGGGGGGGAGACCCAGTACTTC
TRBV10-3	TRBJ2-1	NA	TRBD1	CAISSGTVVNEQFF	TGTGCCATCAGCTCCGGGACAGTTGTCAATGAGCAGTTCTTC
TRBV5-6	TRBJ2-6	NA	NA	CASSLDSGANVLTF	TGTGCCAGCAGTTTAGACAGTGGGGCCAACGTCCTGACTTTC
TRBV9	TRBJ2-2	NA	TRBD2	CASSEGLAGGNTGELFF	TGTGCCAGCAGCGAGGGACTAGCGGGAGGAAACACCGGGGAGCTGTTTTTT
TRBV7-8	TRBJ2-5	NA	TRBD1	CASSLSRGETQYF	TGTGCCAGCAGCTTAAGCAGGGGGGAGACCCAGTACTTC
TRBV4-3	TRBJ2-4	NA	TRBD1	CASSQLGQGVRNIQYF	TGCGCCAGCAGCCAATTGGGACAGGGGGTCAGAAACATTCAGTACTTC
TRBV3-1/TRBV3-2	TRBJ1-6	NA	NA	CASRGGDYNSPLHF	TGTGCCAGCCGGGGGGGGGACTATAATTCACCCCTCCACTTT
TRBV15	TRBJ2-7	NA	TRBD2	CATSRDRGGLGTYEQYF	TGTGCCACCAGCAGAGATAGGGGAGGGCTCGGAACCTACGAGCAGTACTTC
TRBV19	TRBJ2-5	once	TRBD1	CASSIRRDSQETQYF	TGTGCCAGTAGTATCCGCCGGGACAGCCAAGAGACCCAGTACTTC
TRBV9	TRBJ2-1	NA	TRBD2	CASSKLAGGPQNEQFF	TGTGCCAGCAGCAAACTAGCGGGAGGGCCCCAGAATGAGCAGTTCTTC
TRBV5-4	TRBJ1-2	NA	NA	CASSSEGGGGLYGYTF	TGTGCCAGCAGCTCTGAAGGTGGCGGGGGGCTCTATGGCTACACCTTC
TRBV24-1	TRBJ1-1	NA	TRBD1	CATSDSRGLGEAFF	TGTGCCACCAGTGATTCCAGGGGGCTTGGTGAAGCTTTCTTT
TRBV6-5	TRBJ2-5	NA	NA	CASNRVRETQYF	TGTGCCAGCAACAGGGTCCGAGAGACCCAGTACTTC
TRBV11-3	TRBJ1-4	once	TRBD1	CASSPGQGATNEKLFF	TGTGCCAGCAGCCCAGGACAGGGGGCCACTAATGAAAAACTGTTTTTT
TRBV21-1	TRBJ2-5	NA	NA	CASSTDRGGGETQYF	TGTGCCAGCAGCACTGACAGGGGGGGCGGGGAGACCCAGTACTTC
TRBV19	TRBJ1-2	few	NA	CASKGLPYGYTF	TGTGCCAGTAAGGGACTCCCCTATGGCTACACCTTC
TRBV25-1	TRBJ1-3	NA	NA	CASSPMTVSGNTIYF	TGTGCCAGCAGTCCGATGACAGTCTCTGGAAACACCATATATTTT
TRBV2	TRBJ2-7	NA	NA	CASSEGQSPREQYF	TGTGCCAGCAGTGAAGGACAGTCTCCGAGGGAGCAGTACTTC
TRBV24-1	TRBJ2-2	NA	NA	CATSDLLGSGSNTGELFF	TGTGCCACCAGTGATTTGCTCGGTAGCGGCTCGAACACCGGGGAGCTGTTTTTT
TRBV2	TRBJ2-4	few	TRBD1	CASSTGEWNIQYF	TGTGCCAGCAGTACAGGGGAATGGAACATTCAGTACTTC
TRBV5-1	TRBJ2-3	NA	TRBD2	CASSVAGSTDTQYF	TGCGCCAGCAGCGTAGCGGGTAGCACAGATACGCAGTATTTT
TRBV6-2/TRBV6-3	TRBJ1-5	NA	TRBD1	CASSDTGGINQPQHF	TGTGCCAGCAGTGACACAGGGGGGATCAATCAGCCCCAGCATTTT
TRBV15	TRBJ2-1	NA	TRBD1	CATSRAGQAYNEQFF	TGTGCCACCAGCAGAGCTGGACAGGCCTACAATGAGCAGTTCTTC
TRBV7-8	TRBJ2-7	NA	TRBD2	CASSTTSGVEQYF	TGTGCCAGCAGCACGACTAGCGGGGTCGAGCAGTACTTC
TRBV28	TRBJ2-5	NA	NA	CASSSLGLKAAQYF	TGTGCCAGCAGTTCACTAGGGTTAAAGGCGGCCCAGTACTTC
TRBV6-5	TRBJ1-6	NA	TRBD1	CASWGQTNSPLHF	TGTGCCAGCTGGGGACAGACAAATTCACCCCTCCACTTT
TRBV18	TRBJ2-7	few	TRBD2	CASSSTSGTYEQYF	TGTGCCAGCTCATCTACTAGCGGTACCTACGAGCAGTACTTC
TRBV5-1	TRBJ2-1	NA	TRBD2	CASNPTSGGYNEQFF	TGCGCCAGCAACCCAACTAGCGGGGGCTACAATGAGCAGTTCTTC
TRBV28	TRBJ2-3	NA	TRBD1	CASSSLGQADTDTQYF	TGTGCCAGCAGTTCACTCGGACAGGCCGACACAGATACGCAGTATTTT
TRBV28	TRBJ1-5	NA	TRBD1	CASIEGQAAQPQHF	TGTGCCAGCATTGAGGGACAGGCCGCTCAGCCCCAGCATTTT
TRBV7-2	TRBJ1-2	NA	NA	CASSLGAANYGYTF	TGTGCCAGCAGCTTAGGGGCAGCTAACTATGGCTACACCTTC
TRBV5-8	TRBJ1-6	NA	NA	CASLSDSRSNNSPLHF	TGTGCCAGCCTCTCCGACAGCCGCTCAAATAATTCACCCCTCCACTTT
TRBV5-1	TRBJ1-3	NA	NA	CASSLFTGNTIYF	TGCGCCAGCAGTTTGTTTACTGGAAACACCATATATTTT
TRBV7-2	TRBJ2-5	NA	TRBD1	CASSPWTGALGAQYF	TGTGCCAGCAGCCCATGGACAGGAGCACTGGGGGCCCAGTACTTC
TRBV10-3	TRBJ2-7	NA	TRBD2	CAVKRETSGYEQYF	TGTGCCGTCAAGAGAGAGACTAGCGGGTACGAGCAGTACTTC
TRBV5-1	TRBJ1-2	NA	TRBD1	CASSDPRQGSHGYTF	TGCGCCAGCAGCGACCCCCGACAGGGATCGCATGGCTACACCTTC
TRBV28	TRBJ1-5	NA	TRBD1	CASSFGQASIQSWPQHF	TGTGCCAGCAGTTTCGGACAGGCATCTATTCAATCATGGCCCCAGCATTTT
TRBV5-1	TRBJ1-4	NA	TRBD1	CASSSGQVEKLFF	TGTGCCAGCAGCTCTGGACAGGTGGAAAAACTGTTTTTT
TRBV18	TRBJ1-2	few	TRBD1	CASSRANPGDSLTSGYTF	TGTGCCAGCTCACGGGCGAATCCAGGGGACAGTCTCACCTCTGGCTACACCTTC
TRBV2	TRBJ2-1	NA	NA	CASSEDRNNEQFF	TGTGCCAGCAGTGAGGACAGAAACAATGAGCAGTTCTTC
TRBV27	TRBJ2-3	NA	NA	CASSFRLGGTDTQYF	TGTGCCAGCAGTTTCCGACTTGGAGGCACAGATACGCAGTATTTT
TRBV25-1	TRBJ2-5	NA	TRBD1	CASSALGQGGGETQYF	TGTGCCAGCAGTGCGCTTGGACAGGGAGGAGGAGAGACCCAGTACTTC
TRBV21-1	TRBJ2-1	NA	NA	CASSMGLGGRNFHNEQFF	TGTGCCAGCAGCATGGGACTAGGCGGGAGAAACTTTCACAATGAGCAGTTCTTC
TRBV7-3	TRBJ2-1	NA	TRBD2	CASSLTGRGVLSDEQFF	TGTGCCAGCAGCTTAACGGGGAGGGGCGTCTTAAGCGATGAGCAGTTCTTC
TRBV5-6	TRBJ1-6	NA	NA	CASSSPFRVEPLHF	TGTGCCAGCAGCAGCCCCTTCAGGGTCGAACCCCTCCACTTT